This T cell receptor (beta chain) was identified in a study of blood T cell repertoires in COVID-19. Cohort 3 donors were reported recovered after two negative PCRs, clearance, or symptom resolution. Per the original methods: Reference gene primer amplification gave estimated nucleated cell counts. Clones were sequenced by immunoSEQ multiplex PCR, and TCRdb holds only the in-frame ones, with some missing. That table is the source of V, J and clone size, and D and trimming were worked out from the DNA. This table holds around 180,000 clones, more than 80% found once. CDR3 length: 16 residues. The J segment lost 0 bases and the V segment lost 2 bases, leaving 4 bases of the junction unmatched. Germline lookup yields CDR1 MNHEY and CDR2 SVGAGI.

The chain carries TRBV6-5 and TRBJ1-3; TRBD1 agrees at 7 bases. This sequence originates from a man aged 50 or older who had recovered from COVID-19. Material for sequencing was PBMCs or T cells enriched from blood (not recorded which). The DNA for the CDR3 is TGTGCCAGCAGTTACAGGGGGCCCAGCTCTGGAAACACCATATATTTT. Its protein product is CASSYRGPSSGNTIYF.